The rows below give T cell receptor beta chains drawn from one sample of a study of response to subunit inactivated influenza vaccine. MiXCR was run by TCRdb on the RT-PCR reads, yielding one entry per CDR3 protein. The top ten hold roughly 10% of the sample, which has some 800,000 distinct CDR3 sequences, roughly 20% seen once. This sample comprised PBMCs from blood, obtained roughly 5 days after vaccination. All receptors derive from a man aged 45-65 years who received an inactivated influenza vaccine. Each CDR3 is given with its conserved first and last residue.

length	V	CDR3
14	TRBV6-2/TRBV6-3	CASSRGSGRYEQYF
15	TRBV6-5	CASSYGRGPVGEQFF
16	TRBV28	CASRDPTGSYYNEQFF
12	TRBV10-3	CAISTQGDEQYF
16	TRBV7-8	CASSSTYGTGGTEAFF
18	TRBV11-1	CASSSLWTSGRMYNEQFF
13	TRBV5-1	CASSPLTNTEAFF
14	TRBV19	CASTQTGEYNEQFF
16	TRBV7-3	CASSTQAGRSTGELFF
13	TRBV20-1	CSASGTNNQPQHF
16	TRBV28	CASSLPRSRGAYEQYF
13	TRBV12-3/TRBV12-4	CASVGTGTYGYTF
18	TRBV3-1	CASSHRGLTSSGANVLTF
16	TRBV15	CATSRASSGAYNEQFF
15	TRBV6-1	CASSPTRGGQETQYF
12	TRBV6-1	CASSESLAEQYF
15	TRBV12-3/TRBV12-4	CASSELQGGISPLHF
15	TRBV20-1	CSASQTSGGSYEQYF
13	TRBV4-1	CASSGSGSYEQYF
14	TRBV9	CASSPYTGPGGYTF
12	TRBV6-2/TRBV6-3	CASSYLGDIQYF
14	TRBV20-1	CSVVGEANTGELFF
14	TRBV20-1	CSATTGTNGYGYTF
18	TRBV24-1	CATGESSGGAGFTDTQYF
14	TRBV9	CASIERGPSYEQYF
15	TRBV24-1	CATSDPGLDNYGYTF
15	TRBV7-2	CASSLAAGPNEKLFF
12	TRBV12-3/TRBV12-4	CASRAGNQPQHF
13	TRBV6-5	CASSYRMSTEAFF
14	TRBV28	CASSRPSFRDTQYF
15	TRBV6-2/TRBV6-3	CASITTSGGRETQYF
15	TRBV20-1	CSARGISGKTGELFF
15	TRBV10-3	CAIRGSGVGISGYTF
11	TRBV28	CASTNGDEQYF
13	TRBV29-1	CSVEDVKGREAFF
14	TRBV19	CASSDRGASYEQYF
13	TRBV10-2	CASRARNQETQYF
15	TRBV7-2	CASSTSGRNTGELFF
14	TRBV5-1	CASSPGTSEYEQYF
15	TRBV5-1	CASSLDGQSGYGYTF
16	TRBV12-3/TRBV12-4	CASSLATGALGQPQHF
14	TRBV10-3	CAITKKGGYNEQFF
15	TRBV6-2/TRBV6-3	CASRSGTGVTGELFF
13	TRBV20-1	CSASLPTRETQYF
17	TRBV5-1	CASSPSWGSDPWETQYF
15	TRBV24-1	CATSELTGSAYEQYF
15	TRBV7-2	CASSLEAGLTYEQYF
16	TRBV5-5	CASSLLAGENTGELFF
13	TRBV27	CASSFGGLDGYTF
10	TRBV7-9	CASRANEAFF
16	TRBV7-6	CASSSYERGGYNEQFF
14	TRBV28	CASSSRRAVYEQYF
14	TRBV20-1	CSARRGSSSNEQFF
15	TRBV5-6	CASGRTGTNTGELFF
13	TRBV20-1	CSAPRVRAYEQYF
14	TRBV6-2/TRBV6-3	CASSYELATGELFF
13	TRBV7-6	CASNRQGVETQYF